The text below deals with one TCR beta chain. This sample stems from a study of identical twins. TCRdb re-called the 5' RACE reads through MiXCR, storing one row per CDR3 protein. The sample shows about 520,000 distinct CDR3 sequences, under 25% of them seen only once. This sample also appeared in a second study, on T cells expressing NK-cell markers.

The sequenced material came from CD4+ T cells sorted from blood. The sequence was obtained from a woman under 30 in good health.

CDR3 coding DNA: TGCAGTGCTAGAGACACGTTCGGAGGGAACACTGAAGCTTTCTTT. It codes for CSARDTFGGNTEAFF. This chain joins TRBV20-1 and TRBJ1-1; no reliable D call. The CDR3 spans 15 residues. Germline assignment: CDR1 DFQATT and CDR2 SNEGSKA (reference sequence). With 0 bases removed from V and 1 base from J, the gap between germline ends came to 12 bases.